This T cell receptor (beta chain) was recorded in a study of monozygotic twins with inflammatory bowel disease. TCRdb re-called the 5' RACE reads, yielding one record per CDR3 amino acid sequence without DNA. The table for this sample gives 120,000 to 150,000 distinct CDR3 sequences. Findings of the study overall: No single strong signal or clonotype associated with IBD was supported. Patients with IBD had less TCRbeta diversity (inverse Simpson) than their healthy co-twins. Perhaps reflecting limited power, concordant and discordant twins did not differ in repertoire similarity.

With regard to this clonotype: The antigen is not known.

The CDR3 is 17 residues long. Germline-derived CDR1 and CDR2 are SGHRS and YFSETQ. The TCR comes from a human donor with ulcerative colitis or Crohn's disease, or a healthy co-twin of an affected twin (not recorded which). The gene calls are TRBV5-1 and TRBJ2-7; the D gene TCRdb calls, TRBD1, cannot be checked with no DNA. Sample: blood. CDR3 in amino acids: CASSLAPTGISSYEQYF.